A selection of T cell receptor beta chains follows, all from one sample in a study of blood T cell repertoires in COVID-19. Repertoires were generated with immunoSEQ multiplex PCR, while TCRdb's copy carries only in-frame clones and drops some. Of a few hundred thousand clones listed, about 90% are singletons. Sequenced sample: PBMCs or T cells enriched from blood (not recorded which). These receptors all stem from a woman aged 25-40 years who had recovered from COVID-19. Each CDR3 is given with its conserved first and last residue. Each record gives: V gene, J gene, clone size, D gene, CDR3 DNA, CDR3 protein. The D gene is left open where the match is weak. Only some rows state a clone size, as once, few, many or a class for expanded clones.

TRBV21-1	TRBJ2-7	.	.	TGTGCCAGCATCGACTTACTAGGGCACGAGCAGTACTTC	CASIDLLGHEQYF
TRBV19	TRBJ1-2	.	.	TGTGCCAGTACTCCAGGGATTACTAACTATGGCTACACCTTC	CASTPGITNYGYTF
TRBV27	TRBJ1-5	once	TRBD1	TGTGCCAGCAGCCCACAGGGGAGTGATCAGCCCCAGCATTTT	CASSPQGSDQPQHF
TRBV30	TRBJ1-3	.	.	TGTGGCAGACAGCTCTCTGGAAACACCATATATTTT	CGRQLSGNTIYF
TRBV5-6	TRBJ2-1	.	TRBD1	TGTGCCAGCAGCTGGGGACAGGGTGCTGCCAATGAGCAGTTCTTC	CASSWGQGAANEQFF
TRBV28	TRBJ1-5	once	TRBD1	TGTGCCAGCAGCCTGACAGGGGAAGTGACCGAGGCCCAGCATTTT	CASSLTGEVTEAQHF
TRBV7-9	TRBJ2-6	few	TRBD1	TGTGCCAGCAGCTTCTGGACAGGGCTCAGCACTGGGGCCAACGTCCTGACTTTC	CASSFWTGLSTGANVLTF
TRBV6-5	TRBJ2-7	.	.	TGTGCCAGCAGTTCGGGTTGGGGCACCTACGAGCAGTACTTC	CASSSGWGTYEQYF
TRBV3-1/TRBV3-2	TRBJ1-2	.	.	TGTGCCAGCAGCCAAGGGATAGGAGGCAACTATGGCTACACCTTC	CASSQGIGGNYGYTF
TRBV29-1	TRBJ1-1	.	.	TGCAGCGTTGAACCCCAGCGAGTTAACACTGAAGCTTTCTTT	CSVEPQRVNTEAFF
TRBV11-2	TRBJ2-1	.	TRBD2	TGTGCCAGCAGCCCCTTTTCAGGTAGCGGGAGAGATGAGCAGTTCTTC	CASSPFSGSGRDEQFF
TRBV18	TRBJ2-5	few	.	TGTGCCAGCTCTCCCATGACCGGGAGAGGTGGGGAGACCCAGTACTTC	CASSPMTGRGGETQYF
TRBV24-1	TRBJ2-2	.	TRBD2	TGTGCCACCAGTGGGCCTAGCGGGAGGGCCTCAAACACCGGGGAGCTGTTTTTT	CATSGPSGRASNTGELFF
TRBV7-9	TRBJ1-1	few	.	TGTGCCAGCAGACAGGGCATGAACACTGAAGCTTTCTTT	CASRQGMNTEAFF
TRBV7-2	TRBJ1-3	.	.	TGTGCCAGCAGCTTAGTTTATTGGCCCGTACCCCGTAACACCATATATTTT	CASSLVYWPVPRNTIYF
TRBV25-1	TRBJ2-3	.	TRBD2	TGTGCCAGCAGTGAATATATGACCGCGGGGGGCACAGATACGCAGTATTTT	CASSEYMTAGGTDTQYF
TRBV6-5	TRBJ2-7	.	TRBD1	TGTGCCAGCAGTTCCGGACAGGGGACCTACGAGCAGTACTTC	CASSSGQGTYEQYF
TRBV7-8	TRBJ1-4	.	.	TGTGCCAGCAGCTTATCCGCTTACGGAAGACTGAATGAAAAACTGTTTTTT	CASSLSAYGRLNEKLFF
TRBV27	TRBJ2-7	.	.	TGTGCCAGCAGTTTAGGGGGCGATTACGAGCAGTACTTC	CASSLGGDYEQYF
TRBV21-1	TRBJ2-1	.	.	TGTGCCAGCAGCAAATGGAGCCAGGGGGGCTACAATGAGCAGTTCTTC	CASSKWSQGGYNEQFF
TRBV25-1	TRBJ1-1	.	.	TGTGCCAGCAGTGATACTGGGAGGACTGAAGCTTTCTTT	CASSDTGRTEAFF
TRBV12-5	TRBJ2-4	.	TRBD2	TGTGCTAGTGGTTTGGTATTTTTGGGACTAGCGGGAGGGCCCGGCAAAAACATTCAGTACTTC	CASGLVFLGLAGGPGKNIQYF
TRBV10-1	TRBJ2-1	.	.	TGCGCCAGCAGTGAGTCCTCGTATGAGCAGTTCTTC	CASSESSYEQFF
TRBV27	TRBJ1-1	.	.	TGTGCCAGCAGTTTATCGTTCCTGGCGAACACTGAAGCTTTCTTT	CASSLSFLANTEAFF
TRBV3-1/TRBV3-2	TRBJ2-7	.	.	TGTGCCAGCAGCCAAGTCGGGGAGCAGTACTTC	CASSQVGEQYF
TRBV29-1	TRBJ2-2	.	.	TGCAGCGTTGATAACTCGGAGACAGGGAACACCGGGGAGCTGTTTTTT	CSVDNSETGNTGELFF
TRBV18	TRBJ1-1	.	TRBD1	TGTGCCAGCTCACCAGGGACAGGGGGCGGTTGGTTGTCGGCTTTCTTT	CASSPGTGGGWLSAFF
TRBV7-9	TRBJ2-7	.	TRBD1	TGTGCCAGCAGCTCCACCGCCTGGGACAGGGAAACCTACGAGCAGTACTTC	CASSSTAWDRETYEQYF
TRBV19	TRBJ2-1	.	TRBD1	TGTGCCAGTAGTATAGTACAGGGGTACTACAATGAGCAGTTCTTC	CASSIVQGYYNEQFF
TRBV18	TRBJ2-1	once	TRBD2	TGTGCCAGCTCACCGCGAGGACTAGCGCCCAATGAGCAGTTCTTC	CASSPRGLAPNEQFF
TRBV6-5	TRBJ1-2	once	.	TGTGCCAGCAGTTACTCTGGGGGGGCTGGGTATGGCTACACCTTC	CASSYSGGAGYGYTF
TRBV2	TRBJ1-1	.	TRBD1	TGTGCCAGCAGTAGAGACAGGGGGTCCTTCCCCACTGAAGCTTTCTTT	CASSRDRGSFPTEAFF
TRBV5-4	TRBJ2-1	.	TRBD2	TGTGCCAGCAGCACTACTAGCGTTTACGGAGATGAGCAGTTCTTC	CASSTTSVYGDEQFF
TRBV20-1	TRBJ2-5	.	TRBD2	TGCAGTGCTAGTGGCTCGTCTTCGGGACTAGCGGTCCAAGAGACCCAGTACTTC	CSASGSSSGLAVQETQYF